These 19 T cell receptor beta chains were sequenced from one sample in a study of Graves' ophthalmopathy and Graves' hyperthyroidism (dated by TCRdb to 2016 to 2019). The data were produced on an Illumina HiSeq 2000. For repertoire sequencing, TCR beta CDR3 regions were amplified from RNA transcripts. The first round of RT-PCR was done with HTBI primers and the Qiagen OneStep RT-PCR kit, and was followed by a second round of multiplex PCR, then size selection and purification. Through fastp at Q25 and MiXCR, TCRdb rebuilt clones from the public reads, retaining in-frame beta chains. Every CDR3 protein is listed once, alongside the most common genes and DNA of its rows. For this sample the table gives approximately 540,000 distinct CDR3 sequences, of which roughly 40% were detected only once. Together, the top ten hold 3.5% to 4.5% of the sample. Material for sequencing was peripheral blood or thyroid tissue (not recorded which). Receptors originate from an adult man with Graves' hyperthyroidism.

The chain employs TRBV2 and TRBJ1-2, with a possible D match to TRBD1 (6 bases). V was pared by 10 bases and J by 4 bases, with 13 bases between. CDR1 and CDR2 (germline): SNHLY, FYNNEI. CDR3 length: 12 residues. The CDR3 loop reads CATRRGSYGYTF. Here the CDR3 DNA reads TGTGCCACCCGCAGGGGTTCCTATGGCTACACCTTC.

The chain couples TRBV12-3 or TRBV12-4 to TRBJ1-3; 11 nucleotides agree with TRBD1. The CDR3 loop spans 13 amino acids. V shed 6 bases and J 8 bases; nucleotides not matched to a gene: 3. The CDR3 coding sequence is TGTGCCAGCAGCGGGACAGGGGGTTACACCATATATTTT. Its protein is CASSGTGGYTIYF.

This chain joins TRBV7-4 and TRBJ1-1; TRBD1 agrees at 10 bases. The CDR3 runs 19 residues. CDR1 SGHVT and CDR2 SQSDAQ come from the germline V gene. V shed 3 bases and J 4 bases; nucleotides not matched to a gene: 17. The CDR3 bases are TGTGCCAGCAGCTTCCGGGACAGGGGTCAAATTCTCCGGGGCACTGAAGCTTTCTTT. Translating gives CASSFRDRGQILRGTEAFF.

This clonotype was recorded at least ten times. The chain couples TRBV24-1 to TRBJ2-7, with 11 bases matching TRBD2. With V trimmed by 4 bases and J by 0 bases, 4 bases remained unmatched. This CDR3 contains 16 residues. CDR1 is KGHDR and CDR2 is SFDVKD in the germline V gene. The CDR3 bases are TGTGCCACCAGTGACACCGGGACTAGCGGCTCCTACGAGCAGTACTTC. Residues: CATSDTGTSGSYEQYF.

Ten or more counts support this clonotype. The chain is built from TRBV7-2 and TRBJ2-7, with no clear D. Germline CDR1 is SGHTA and CDR2 is FQGNSA. Trimming removed 1 base at V and 2 bases at J, with 12 bases between. The CDR3 covers 15 residues. In nucleotides, the CDR3 is TGTGCCAGCAGCTTAGATCCGGGCAAAACCTACGAGCAGTACTTC. Residues: CASSLDPGKTYEQYF. Drawing the rest from reference TRBV7-2 and TRBJ2-7, the complete variable domain is GAGVSQSPSNKVTEKGKDVELRCDPISGHTALYWYRQSLGQGLEFLIYFQGNSAPDKSGLPSDRFSAERTGGSVSTLTIQRTQQEDSAVYLCASSLDPGKTYEQYFGPGTRLTVT.

This rearrangement joins TRBV9 to TRBJ1-2; D is uncertain. V lost 5 bases and J 8 bases, leaving 10 bases between the germline ends. From germline, CDR1 is SGDLS and CDR2 YYNGEE. The CDR3 has 11 amino acids. The CDR3 sequence is CASRNGSGYTF. The DNA for the CDR3 is TGTGCCAGCAGAAACGGGTCGGGCTACACCTTC.

This clonotype showed up many times. The chain recombines TRBV7-9 with TRBJ2-2; D may be TRBD2 (6 bases). The CDR3 has 17 amino acids. Looked up from germline, CDR1 is SEHNR and CDR2 is FQNEAQ (reference sequence). Trimming took 4 bases from V and 3 from J, leaving 18 bases between them. The CDR3 region is CASSSRASGGDTGELFF. CDR3 DNA: TGTGCCAGCAGCTCCCGAGCAAGCGGAGGGGACACCGGGGAGCTGTTTTTT.

This clonotype was recorded many times. V and J are TRBV3-1 and TRBJ2-7; D gene ambiguous. The CDR3 is made up of 13 amino acids. Trimming cost V 0 bases and J 5 bases, with 8 bases left between them. CDR1 is LGHDT and CDR2 is YNNKEL in the germline V gene (reference sequence). For the CDR3, the DNA is TGTGCCAGCAGCCAAGATTTACCGGACGAGCAGTACTTC. Amino acids: CASSQDLPDEQYF.

This clonotype was observed at least ten times. The V call is TRBV24-1, the J call TRBJ2-2, with 12 nucleotides matching TRBD2. The J segment lost 4 bases and the V segment lost 4 bases, leaving 3 bases of the junction unmatched. The CDR3 spans 16 residues. Germline CDR1 reads KGHDR; CDR2 reads SFDVKD. The CDR3, as DNA: TGTGCCACCAGTGACCGACTAGCGGGAGTCACCGGGGAGCTGTTTTTT. This gives the protein CATSDRLAGVTGELFF.

This clonotype was observed many times. This chain joins TRBV9 and TRBJ1-1; D unclear. This CDR3 contains 16 residues. Germline V gene data show CDR1 as SGDLS and CDR2 as YYNGEE. The V end lost 3 bases, the J end lost 4 bases, and 19 bases lay between the germline ends. The CDR3 DNA reads as TGTGCCAGCAGCGAACACCCCACAGCTACCCTCACTGAAGCTTTCTTT. Protein product: CASSEHPTATLTEAFF.

This clonotype was picked up a small number of times. The V gene is TRBV18, the J gene TRBJ2-7, with D tentatively TRBD1 or TRBD2 (5 bases each). This CDR3 is built from 14 residues. V gave up 3 bases and J gave up 3 bases, with 12 bases separating them. Germline V gene data show CDR1 as KGHSH and CDR2 as LQKENI. CDR3 loop: CASSPTGANYEQYF. The CDR3 DNA follows: TGTGCCAGCTCACCGACCGGGGCAAACTACGAGCAGTACTTC.

A word on this clonotype: The CDR3 carries no conserved terminal phenylalanine or tryptophan, so it likely arises from a read error. The DNA is omitted, as the CDR3 cannot be located on it reliably, and the CDR3 follows TCRdb's listing. The chain carries TRBV29-1 and TRBJ1-3. The CDR3 region is 13 residues in length, termini included. Germline V gene data show CDR1 as SQVTM and CDR2 as ANQGSEA. This CDR3 is CSVETRGASGSPI.

The gene calls are TRBV19 and TRBJ1-5, with a tentative D call TRBD1 (6 bases). CDR1 and CDR2 from the germline V gene are LNHDA and SQIVND (reference sequence). V was pared by 5 bases and J by 2 bases, with 19 bases between. The CDR3 runs 17 residues. This chain's CDR3 is CASSRRQQGIRNQPQHF. The CDR3 DNA follows: TGTGCCAGTAGTCGGAGACAACAGGGTATTCGCAATCAGCCCCAGCATTTT.

This clonotype was seen at least ten times. Its ends do not fully match the called genes, so a read error is possible. J is TRBJ2-2 and V is TRBV7-7, with TRBD2 matching 7 bases. The CDR3 runs 18 residues. Germline V CDR1 and CDR2: SSHAT, FNYEAQ (reference sequence). The CDR3 reads CASSLEANRGANTGELFF. CDR3 in DNA: TGTGCTAGCAGCTTAGAGGCCAACCGGGGGGCGAACACCGGGGAGCTGTTTTTT. The full variable domain, its missing parts supplied by reference TRBV7-7 and TRBJ2-2, is GAGVSQSPRYKVTKRGQDVTLRCDPISSHATLYWYQQALGQGPEFLTYFNYEAQPDKSGLPSDRFSAERPEGSISTLTIQRTEQRDSAMYRCASSLEANRGANTGELFFGEGSRLTVL.

This clonotype was found many times. V is TRBV7-9 and J is TRBJ2-5; TRBD2 might be the D (6 bases). Germline V lookup: CDR1 SEHNR, CDR2 FQNEAQ (reference sequence). V lost 5 bases to trimming and J lost 3 bases, with 13 bases between them. The CDR3 loop spans 14 amino acids. CDR3 nucleotides: TGTGCCAGCAGCGCGCCGGGACTCGAAGAGACCCAGTACTTC. Amino acid sequence: CASSAPGLEETQYF.

This clonotype was seen at least ten times. Compared with germline, one end of the junction differs, possibly owing to a read error. The chain uses TRBV12-3 or TRBV12-4 and TRBJ2-7, with a tentative D call TRBD1 (5 bases). This CDR3 region has 15 residues. CDR3 coding DNA: TGTGCCAGCCGTTTGGACCGACAGTCTACCTACGAGCAGTACTTC. This translates into CASRLDRQSTYEQYF.

This clonotype was recorded many times. This sequence joins TRBV19 and TRBJ2-2; maybe TRBD1 (5 bases). This CDR3 has 15 amino acids. CDR1 is LNHDA, CDR2 SQIVND, per germline (reference sequence). Trimming cost V 4 bases and J 4 bases, with 13 bases left between them. CDR3 sequence: CASSSSGRATGELFF. CDR3 in DNA: TGTGCCAGTAGTAGTTCCGGCAGGGCCACCGGGGAGCTGTTTTTT.

In the case of this clonotype: A read error may explain this, as a much larger clone is one base away. The chain links TRBV10-3 to TRBJ2-7; 8 nucleotides align to TRBD2. Germline CDR1 ENHRY, CDR2 SYGVKD. Unmatched junction bases numbered 10, after V lost 5 bases and J lost 4 bases. The CDR3 runs to 15 residues. The CDR3 here is CAISYEREIGYEQYF. CDR3 DNA sequence: TGTGCCATCAGTTACGAGCGGGAGATTGGATACGAGCAGTACTTC.

With respect to this clonotype: One junction end disagrees with the germline gene, perhaps due to a read error. This chain uses TRBV4-2 with TRBJ1-1, with 7 bases matching TRBD1. CDR1 is LGHNA and CDR2 is YNFKEQ in the germline V gene. This CDR3 contains 13 residues. CDR3: CTSSQDRDTEAFF. CDR3 nucleotides: TGTACCAGCAGCCAAGACAGGGACACTGAAGCTTTCTTT.